The 28 T cell receptor beta chains below all came from one sample that was sequenced in a study of T cell responses to AZD1222 COVID-19 vaccine. Here immunoSEQ multiplex PCR was the method, and the copy in TCRdb shows in-frame clones only, minus some. Among some 110,000 clones listed, roughly 90% were seen once. Sequencing used peripheral blood, obtained on day 0 of AZD1222 vaccination. The receptor source for this set is an adult in good health.

The chain employs TRBV3-1 (or the pseudogene TRBV3-2) and TRBJ2-7; D unclear. The CDR3 loop spans 13 amino acids. Trimming stripped 8 bases from V and 0 bases from J, with 11 bases between. From germline, CDR1 is LGHDT and CDR2 YNNKEL (reference sequence). The CDR3 nucleotides are TGTGCCAGCGGCGGAACCAGCTCCTACGAGCAGTACTTC. Translated: CASGGTSSYEQYF.

CDR3 loop: CASSWGSSEQYF. The CDR3 DNA is TGTGCCAGCAGTTGGGGCAGCAGCGAGCAGTACTTC. The chain carries TRBV28 and TRBJ2-7; tentatively, D is TRBD1 (5 bases). Germline CDR1 is MDHEN and CDR2 is SYDVKM. V was clipped by 4 bases and J by 6 bases, with 10 bases between them. The CDR3 loop spans 12 amino acids.

This chain joins TRBV14 and TRBJ2-5; D not certain. This CDR3 spans 17 amino acids. The ends were cut back, 0 bases at V and 8 bases at J, with 22 bases in the middle. Germline CDR1 SGHDN, CDR2 FVKESK. In DNA, the CDR3 is TGTGCCAGCAGCCAAGATCCTACGGACGGTCCCTTGCGAACCCAGTACTTC. As protein: CASSQDPTDGPLRTQYF.

The chain recombines TRBV28 with TRBJ1-2; 9 bases line up with TRBD1. The CDR3 runs to 14 residues. After removal of 5 bases from V and 7 bases from J, the junction contained 8 bases not matched to a gene. Germline V gene sequence: CDR1 MDHEN, CDR2 SYDVKM. In DNA, the CDR3 is TGTGCCAGCAGTCCGAGGACAGGGGCTTTTGGCTACACCTTC. Amino acids: CASSPRTGAFGYTF.

The rearrangement links TRBV28 to TRBJ2-1, with 8 bases matching TRBD2. CDR1 MDHEN and CDR2 SYDVKM come from the germline V gene. Trimming took 6 bases from V and 8 from J; bases not matched to a gene: 9. The CDR3 spans 14 residues. In DNA form, the CDR3 reads TGTGCCAGCAGGGCAGCGGGAGACAGCGATGAGCAGTTCTTC. Protein: CASRAAGDSDEQFF.

The chain recombines TRBV12-3 or TRBV12-4 with TRBJ1-1; no clear D gene. The CDR3 has 13 amino acids. Trimming took off 7 bases at V and 7 bases at J, with 16 bases between the two ends. The CDR3 protein is CASTLNFDGEAFF. In DNA form, the CDR3 reads TGTGCCAGCACCCTAAATTTTGACGGTGAAGCTTTCTTT.

The chain uses TRBV24-1 and TRBJ1-5, with D uncertain. Germline-derived CDR1 and CDR2 are KGHDR and SFDVKD. CDR3 length equals 14 residues. With 3 bases removed from V and 0 bases from J, the gap between germline ends came to 5 bases. CDR3 amino acids: CATSDRYSNQPQHF. CDR3 DNA sequence: TGTGCCACCAGTGATCGGTATAGCAATCAGCCCCAGCATTTT.

V is TRBV6-5 and J is TRBJ2-5, with 7 bases lining up with TRBD2. The germline V gene encodes CDR1 MNHEY and CDR2 SVGAGI. V lost 4 bases, J lost 5 bases, and 10 bases stayed unmatched. The CDR3 length is 15 residues. The CDR3 nucleotides are TGTGCCAGCAGTTGGGGCGGGAGTATGGGGGAGACCCAGTACTTC. Translated, it gives CASSWGGSMGETQYF.

The CDR3 is CASSVGQRAPYEQYF. Written as DNA, the CDR3 is TGCGCCAGCAGCGTGGGACAGAGGGCTCCCTACGAGCAGTACTTC. V and J are TRBV10-1 and TRBJ2-7; 7 bases are shared with TRBD1. V lost 6 bases to trimming and J lost 2 bases; unmatched junction nucleotides: 10. This CDR3 spans 15 amino acids. CDR1 and CDR2 (germline): WNHNN, SYGVQD (reference sequence).

The chain employs TRBV6-6 and TRBJ1-1; unclear D gene. Trimming left V 7 bases short and J 1 base short, with 10 bases between. Germline CDR1 MNHNY, CDR2 SVGAGI (reference sequence). CDR3 size: 13 residues. The CDR3 protein is CASKTRENTEAFF. The CDR3 coding sequence is TGTGCCAGCAAAACGAGGGAGAACACTGAAGCTTTCTTT.

This clone showed up just once. The chain combines TRBV4-1 with TRBJ1-4, with TRBD1 matching 8 bases. Germline V CDR1 and CDR2: MGHRA, YSYEKL. The CDR3 has 14 amino acids. The ends lost 4 bases at V and 10 bases at J; junction bases unmatched: 8. CDR3: CASSPGTGERKLFF. CDR3 DNA sequence: TGCGCCAGCAGCCCAGGGACAGGAGAGCGAAAACTGTTTTTT.

The V call is TRBV5-4, the J call TRBJ1-2, with TRBD1 matching over 10 bases. The CDR3 runs 15 residues. Germline V gene lookup returns CDR1 SGHNT and CDR2 YYREEE (reference sequence). The V gene end was trimmed by 3 bases and the J gene end by 4 bases; junction bases not matched to a gene: 6. In DNA form, the CDR3 reads TGTGCCAGCAGCTCCACGGGACAGGGGAGCTATGGCTACACCTTC. Its translation: CASSSTGQGSYGYTF.

The rearrangement links TRBV3-1 (or the pseudogene TRBV3-2) to TRBJ2-1; 8 bases line up with TRBD1. Germline V gene data show CDR1 as LGHDT and CDR2 as YNNKEL (reference sequence). V lost 5 bases, J lost 1 base, and 13 bases stayed unmatched. The CDR3 contains 18 residues. The CDR3 sequence is CASSSRDRTRSSYNEQFF. DNA of the CDR3: TGTGCCAGCAGCTCACGGGACAGGACGAGATCTTCCTACAATGAGCAGTTCTTC.

This chain joins TRBV4-2 and TRBJ2-3; the D gene could be TRBD1 or TRBD2 (6 bases each). Germline CDR1 and CDR2: LGHNA and YNFKEQ. CDR3 length equals 17 residues. V gave up 0 bases and J gave up 5 bases, with 18 bases separating them. The DNA of the CDR3 is TGTGCCAGCAGCCAAGAAGGCGGGACACCAACCGGAGATACGCAGTATTTT. It codes for CASSQEGGTPTGDTQYF.

The V gene is TRBV6-1, the J gene TRBJ1-1, with D perhaps TRBD1 (6 bases). The V gene's germline CDR1 is MNHNS and CDR2 SASEGT. V was shortened by 3 bases and J by 1 base, with 15 bases between the two germline ends. The CDR3 length is 16 residues. The CDR3 DNA reads TGTGCCAGCAGTGACACCAAAACAGGGAAGAACACTGAAGCTTTCTTT. Translated: CASSDTKTGKNTEAFF.

The chain links TRBV7-2 to TRBJ2-1; the match to TRBD2 covers 8 bases. CDR3 size: 15 residues. From germline, CDR1 is SGHTA and CDR2 FQGNSA. Germline trimming cut 7 bases from V and 5 bases from J; bases unmatched to any gene: 10. The CDR3 DNA follows: TGTGCCAGCACCCTAATGAGGACTAGCAACAATGAGCAGTTCTTC. Its translation is CASTLMRTSNNEQFF.

The rearrangement joins TRBV28 to TRBJ1-1, with a tentative D call TRBD1 (5 bases). V lost 4 bases and J 6 bases, leaving 18 bases between the germline ends. Germline CDR1 and CDR2: MDHEN and SYDVKM. This CDR3 has 15 residues. The CDR3: CASSSTPGVFAEAFF. The CDR3 region has the DNA TGTGCCAGCAGTTCCACCCCGGGGGTTTTCGCTGAAGCTTTCTTT. Complete variable domain (other parts from reference TRBV28 and TRBJ1-1): DVKVTQSSRYLVKRTGEKVFLECVQDMDHENMFWYRQDPGLGLRLIYFSYDVKMKEKGDIPEGYSVSREKKERFSLILESASTNQTSMYLCASSSTPGVFAEAFFGQGTRLTVV.

Worth noting for this clone: The junction departs from germline at one end; a sequencing error may be responsible. The rearrangement uses TRBV7-7 and TRBJ2-5, with 15 bases fitting TRBD2. This CDR3 contains 18 residues. Germline values: CDR1 SSHAT, CDR2 FNYEAQ (reference sequence). CDR3 DNA: TGTGCTAGCAGCTTCGGGACTAGCGGGGGGCCCGGAAGGGAGACCCAGTACTTC. It yields the protein CASSFGTSGGPGRETQYF.

This clone showed up just once. This rearrangement joins TRBV28 to TRBJ2-4; a possible D gene is TRBD1 (5 bases). The CDR3 spans 18 residues. In germline, CDR1 is MDHEN, CDR2 SYDVKM. V gave up 5 bases and J gave up 3 bases, with 23 bases separating them. This CDR3 reads CASSPTQGVRIGKNIQYF. CDR3 nucleotides: TGTGCCAGCAGTCCCACGCAGGGCGTCCGGATCGGCAAAAACATTCAGTACTTC.

The rearrangement joins TRBV10-3 to TRBJ2-2; D unclear. Germline assignment: CDR1 ENHRY and CDR2 SYGVKD. Trimming cost V 3 bases and J 0 bases, with 14 bases left between them. The CDR3 contains 17 residues. The CDR3 sequence: CAISEPPAISNTGELFF. The CDR3 region has the DNA TGTGCCATCAGTGAACCTCCGGCGATCTCGAACACCGGGGAGCTGTTTTTT.

This clone was seen only a few times. The chain is built from TRBV27 and TRBJ1-1; D unresolved. The CDR3 runs to 13 residues. V was clipped by 4 bases and J by 4 bases, with 10 bases between them. Germline V CDR1 and CDR2: MNHEY, SMNVEV (reference sequence). CDR3 region: CASSSGMGTEAFF. CDR3 nucleotides: TGTGCCAGCAGTTCAGGTATGGGCACTGAAGCTTTCTTT.

CDR3 protein: CASSLSGGGTEAFF. For the CDR3, the DNA is TGCGCCAGCAGCTTGTCAGGGGGAGGCACTGAAGCTTTCTTT. This chain connects TRBV5-1 to TRBJ1-1; 7 positions agree with TRBD1. The CDR3 loop spans 14 amino acids. The germline CDR1 and CDR2 sequences are SGHRS and YFSETQ. V shed 1 base and J 4 bases; nucleotides not matched to a gene: 4.

The chain links TRBV6-5 to TRBJ1-1; possibly TRBD1 for D (5 bases). Trimming pared 4 bases from V and 8 bases from J, leaving 14 bases between. The germline CDR1 and CDR2 sequences are MNHEY and SVGAGI. The CDR3 sequence is 13 residues long. In DNA form, the CDR3 reads TGTGCCAGCAGTTCAGGGCCCCGGCTAGAAGCTTTCTTT. Residues: CASSSGPRLEAFF.

The chain uses TRBV24-1 and TRBJ1-2; D remains ambiguous. This CDR3 contains 13 residues. Germline assignment: CDR1 KGHDR and CDR2 SFDVKD. V gave up 9 bases and J gave up 2 bases, with 12 bases separating them. The CDR3 region is CATRAGENYGYTF. The CDR3 DNA reads as TGTGCCACCCGGGCCGGCGAAAACTATGGCTACACCTTC.

The sample holds one count of this clone. The chain uses TRBV19 and TRBJ2-7; D may be TRBD1 or TRBD2 (5 bases each). Germline assignment: CDR1 LNHDA and CDR2 SQIVND (reference sequence). Trimming removed 6 bases at V and 3 bases at J, with 12 bases between. This CDR3 comprises 13 residues. This CDR3 reads CASSMGDHYEQYF. The CDR3 DNA reads TGTGCCAGTAGCATGGGGGACCACTACGAGCAGTACTTC. The whole variable domain, remainder taken from reference TRBV19 and TRBJ2-7, is DGGITQSPKYLFRKEGQNVTLSCEQNLNHDAMYWYRQDPGQGLRLIYYSQIVNDFQKGDIAEGYSVSREKKESFPLTVTSAQKNPTAFYLCASSMGDHYEQYFGPGTRLTVT.

This clone has a single count. J is TRBJ2-5 and V is TRBV24-1, with TRBD2 identical over 7 bases. The CDR3 runs 17 residues. Trimming removed 2 bases from V and 1 base from J; junction bases left unmatched: 9. Looked up from germline, CDR1 is KGHDR and CDR2 is SFDVKD. In DNA, the CDR3 is TGTGCCACCAGTGATTCTACTCGGGGCGGGGGCCAAGAGACCCAGTACTTC. It specifies CATSDSTRGGGQETQYF.

V gene TRBV4-3 combines with J gene TRBJ2-7; D is perhaps TRBD1 (8 bases). V was shortened by 5 bases and J by 3 bases, with 20 bases between the two germline ends. This CDR3 comprises 16 residues. Germline-derived CDR1 and CDR2 are LGHNA and YSLEER. This chain's CDR3 is CASSKNKQGGFYEQYF. As DNA, the CDR3 is TGCGCCAGCAGCAAAAACAAACAGGGGGGGTTCTACGAGCAGTACTTC.

V gene TRBV3-1 (or the pseudogene TRBV3-2) combines with J gene TRBJ1-6, with TRBD1 matching over 8 bases. The CDR3 loop spans 15 amino acids. CDR1 is LGHDT, CDR2 YNNKEL, per germline (reference sequence). Trimming took 4 bases from V and 10 from J; bases not matched to a gene: 9. In nucleotides, the CDR3 is TGTGCCAGCAGCCCCGACAGGGGATTTTGGTCACCCCTCCACTTT. It is translated as CASSPDRGFWSPLHF.